The 21 T cell receptor beta chains in this list originate from one sample, sequenced in a study of shared clonotypes between healthy human individuals (dated by TCRdb to 2020 to 2021). The library was produced with the immunoSEQ multiplex PCR assay. TCRdb took over this immuneACCESS table, retaining in-frame rearrangements with V and J assigned. Such tables are incomplete; in checked studies, under half of the missing clones stem from an unresolved V gene, and the remainder is unexplained. The sample data list approximately 2.5 million clones, and 80% to 95% of these were observed just once. The ten largest clones add up to 0.36% of the sample. Material for sequencing was naive CD4+ T cells from PBMCs. The cell subset or site label here, explained by the study, means: CD45RA+ positively selected. These receptors were taken from a man in his late teens or twenties in good health. Some clones in this sample may be carry-over from other donors' samples.

This chain uses TRBV25-1 with TRBJ1-3; tentatively, D is TRBD1 (6 bases). The CDR3 covers 15 residues. The germline V gene encodes CDR1 MGHDK and CDR2 SYGVNS. The V end was cut by 4 bases, the J end by 1 base, with 11 bases between. The CDR3 DNA sequence: TGTGCCAGCAGTGCAGGGGTAGAGTCTGGAAACACCATATATTTT. Translating it yields CASSAGVESGNTIYF.

CDR3 residues: CASSLLLRDRGNYGYTF. In nucleotides, the CDR3 is TGCGCCAGCAGTCTTTTACTTCGGGACCGCGGGAACTATGGCTACACCTTC. The gene calls are TRBV4-1 and TRBJ1-2; D may be TRBD1 (5 bases). The V gene lost 6 bases and the J gene lost 2 bases, with 22 bases spanning the gap. Germline CDR1 reads MGHRA; CDR2 reads YSYEKL. The CDR3 is made up of 17 amino acids.

This rearrangement joins TRBV7-9 to TRBJ2-1; 9 positions agree with TRBD1. The V segment lost 2 bases and the J segment 5 bases; nucleotides outside the gene matches: 1. The CDR3 has 14 residues. Germline V gives CDR1 SEHNR, CDR2 FQNEAQ (reference sequence). Here the CDR3 reads CASSLRTGDNEQFF. CDR3 sequence (DNA): TGTGCCAGCAGCTTACGGACAGGGGACAATGAGCAGTTCTTC.

The CDR3 loop is CASTPRVGGTQYF. DNA of the CDR3: TGTGCCAGCACCCCTCGGGTGGGGGGTACGCAGTATTTT. The chain carries TRBV7-3 and TRBJ2-3; D perhaps matches TRBD2 (6 bases). Trimming pared 7 bases from V and 8 bases from J, leaving 16 bases between. The V gene's germline CDR1 is SGHTA and CDR2 FQGTGA. The CDR3 sequence is 13 residues long.

The chain has TRBV7-3 and TRBJ2-5; weak D call: TRBD2 (6 bases). CDR1 and CDR2 (germline): SGHTA, FQGTGA. V lost 5 bases and J lost 2, with 12 bases in between. The CDR3 contains 14 residues. CDR3 in amino acids: CASSPGTPQETQYF. The CDR3 DNA follows: TGTGCCAGCAGCCCCGGGACTCCACAAGAGACCCAGTACTTC. The full variable domain, completed using reference TRBV7-3 and TRBJ2-5, is GAGVSQTPSNKVTEKGKYVELRCDPISGHTALYWYRQSLGQGPEFLIYFQGTGAADDSGLPNDRFFAVRPEGSVSTLKIQRTERGDSAVYLCASSPGTPQETQYFGPGTRLLVL.

The chain employs TRBV7-2 and TRBJ1-1; TRBD1 matches 8 bases. Germline V lookup: CDR1 SGHTA, CDR2 FQGNSA. V dropped 8 bases and J dropped 1; count of bases not matched to a gene: 0. CDR3 length: 12 amino acids. CDR3 in amino acids: CASGTGNTEAFF. CDR3 nucleotides: TGTGCCAGCGGGACAGGGAACACTGAAGCTTTCTTT. Full variable domain (missing parts from reference TRBV7-2 and TRBJ1-1): GAGVSQSPSNKVTEKGKDVELRCDPISGHTALYWYRQSLGQGLEFLIYFQGNSAPDKSGLPSDRFSAERTGGSVSTLTIQRTQQEDSAVYLCASGTGNTEAFFGQGTRLTVV.

The chain is built from TRBV23-1 and TRBJ2-3; 12 bases align to TRBD2. TRBV23-1 is an ORF, and what it does is uncertain. V dropped 0 bases and J dropped 1; count of bases not matched to a gene: 14. There are 21 residues in the CDR3. This CDR3 reads CASSQSRGGLAGHAGTDTQYF. The CDR3 coding sequence is TGCGCCAGCAGTCAATCGAGGGGGGGACTAGCGGGCCACGCTGGCACAGATACGCAGTATTTT.

The rearrangement uses TRBV10-1 and TRBJ1-2; 10 nucleotides agree with TRBD1. V gave up 1 base and J gave up 5 bases; unmatched junction bases: 4. The CDR3 has 15 residues. The germline V gene has CDR1 WNHNN and CDR2 SYGVQD (reference sequence). CDR3 coding DNA: TGCGCCAGCAGTGAGTGGAGGACAGGGGGATATGGCTACACCTTC. This gives the protein CASSEWRTGGYGYTF.

The chain recombines TRBV7-2 with TRBJ2-7; D may correspond to TRBD1 or TRBD2 (5 bases each). CDR3 size: 12 residues. V was trimmed by 3 bases and J by 5 bases, leaving 8 bases between them. Germline CDR1 reads SGHTA; CDR2 reads FQGNSA. The CDR3 coding sequence is TGTGCCAGCAGCTTTAGGGGAGACGAGCAGTACTTC. This codes for CASSFRGDEQYF.

V is TRBV7-2 and J is TRBJ2-7, with D possibly called TRBD1 or TRBD2 (5 bases each). The CDR3 has 14 amino acids. Germline loops: CDR1 SGHTA, CDR2 FQGNSA. V dropped 10 bases and J dropped 6 bases, with 22 bases sitting between them. CDR3 protein: CAISRQGAFVEQYF. CDR3 DNA: TGTGCCATCTCCCGCCAGGGAGCTTTCGTCGAGCAGTACTTC.

The DNA for the CDR3 is TGTGCCAGCAGTGGTTTCAGGGCCAGTGGCTACACCTTC. It encodes CASSGFRASGYTF. The chain has TRBV6-5 and TRBJ1-2; D might be TRBD1 (5 bases). Trimming cost V 5 bases and J 7 bases, with 14 bases left between them. CDR3 size: 13 residues. Per the germline V gene, CDR1 is MNHEY and CDR2 is SVGAGI.

This chain connects TRBV19 to TRBJ2-4; D not certain. V dropped 1 base and J dropped 1 base, with 14 bases sitting between them. The CDR3 totals 17 residues. CDR1 LNHDA and CDR2 SQIVND come from the germline V gene (reference sequence). CDR3 region: CASSIVVPVWAKNIQYF. The CDR3 DNA follows: TGTGCCAGTAGTATAGTGGTGCCAGTGTGGGCCAAAAACATTCAGTACTTC.

The V gene is TRBV18, the J gene TRBJ2-7; D may be TRBD1 or TRBD2 (5 bases each). Germline loops: CDR1 KGHSH, CDR2 LQKENI. The CDR3 is 14 amino acids. The germline V and J ends were trimmed by 3 bases and 3 bases, with 12 bases remaining between them. CDR3 residues: CASSPGTAVYEQYF. CDR3 DNA: TGTGCCAGCTCACCCGGGACGGCTGTCTACGAGCAGTACTTC.

This clone showed up just once. The rearrangement joins TRBV2 to TRBJ2-3; D could derive from TRBD1 or TRBD2 (5 bases each). Trimming took off 2 bases at V and 6 bases at J, with 15 bases between the two ends. The CDR3 runs 15 residues. Germline CDR1 and CDR2: SNHLY and FYNNEI. The CDR3 coding sequence is TGTGCCAGCAGTGAATCTAGTGGGGGTGTGGATACGCAGTATTTT. This codes for CASSESSGGVDTQYF.

The chain recombines TRBV28 with TRBJ1-2; 7 nucleotides line up with TRBD1. The germline V gene has CDR1 MDHEN and CDR2 SYDVKM. The V gene end was trimmed by 5 bases and the J gene end by 3 bases; junction bases not matched to a gene: 9. This CDR3 has 15 amino acids. The CDR3 spells CASSPSQGPYYGYTF. CDR3 DNA: TGTGCCAGCAGTCCATCACAGGGGCCTTACTATGGCTACACCTTC.

This sequence joins TRBV29-1 and TRBJ2-4; D not certain. Germline V lookup: CDR1 SQVTM, CDR2 ANQGSEA. Trimming took 1 base from V and 3 from J, leaving 10 bases between them. CDR3 length: 14 residues. The CDR3 coding sequence is TGCAGCGTTGAAGGTAAAGGCGGCAAAAACATTCAGTACTTC. This gives the protein CSVEGKGGKNIQYF. Looking up the rest from reference TRBV29-1 and TRBJ2-4 gives the full variable domain: SAVISQKPSRDICQRGTSLTIQCQVDSQVTMMFWYRQQPGQSLTLIATANQGSEATYESGFVIDKFPISRPNLTFSTLTVSNMSPEDSSIYLCSVEGKGGKNIQYFGAGTRLSVL.

The chain carries TRBV7-2 and TRBJ2-1; tentative D call: TRBD2 (6 bases). CDR1 is SGHTA and CDR2 is FQGNSA in the germline V gene. V was shortened by 4 bases and J by 5 bases, with 15 bases between the two germline ends. The CDR3 runs to 15 residues. The DNA of the CDR3 is TGTGCCAGCAGCTCGAGACTTACTAGCCACAATGAGCAGTTCTTC. Translated, it gives CASSSRLTSHNEQFF.

The chain links TRBV5-1 to TRBJ2-5, with D perhaps TRBD1 or TRBD2 (6 bases each). The CDR3 runs 12 residues. V was pared by 6 bases and J by 5 bases, with 11 bases between. CDR1 and CDR2 (germline): SGHRS, YFSETQ. CDR3 loop: CASKGGEETQYF. In DNA, the CDR3 is TGCGCCAGCAAGGGGGGCGAGGAGACCCAGTACTTC.

Remarks on this clone: This CDR3 is also generated by other DNA sequences in the sample. V is TRBV5-1 and J is TRBJ2-2; D ambiguous. The CDR3 consists of 13 residues. The ends were cut back, 3 bases at V and 5 bases at J, with 8 bases in the middle. Per germline, CDR1 SGHRS and CDR2 YFSETQ. This CDR3 is CASSSTVTGELFF. DNA of the CDR3: TGCGCCAGCAGCTCGACGGTGACCGGGGAGCTGTTTTTT.

The chain combines TRBV5-1 with TRBJ1-1; D gene ambiguous. V lost 0 bases, J lost 2 bases, and 5 bases lay in between. Germline values: CDR1 SGHRS, CDR2 YFSETQ. CDR3 length: 13 amino acids. Here the CDR3 reads CASSLVFNTEAFF. Written as DNA, the CDR3 is TGCGCCAGCAGCTTGGTTTTTAACACTGAAGCTTTCTTT.

V is TRBV2 and J is TRBJ1-5; D is perhaps TRBD1 (5 bases). Trimming pared 3 bases from V and 0 bases from J, leaving 12 bases between. Germline lookup yields CDR1 SNHLY and CDR2 FYNNEI. CDR3 size: 16 residues. CDR3 bases: TGTGCCAGCAGTGATTGGGGCAGGGATAGCAATCAGCCCCAGCATTTT. Translating it yields CASSDWGRDSNQPQHF.